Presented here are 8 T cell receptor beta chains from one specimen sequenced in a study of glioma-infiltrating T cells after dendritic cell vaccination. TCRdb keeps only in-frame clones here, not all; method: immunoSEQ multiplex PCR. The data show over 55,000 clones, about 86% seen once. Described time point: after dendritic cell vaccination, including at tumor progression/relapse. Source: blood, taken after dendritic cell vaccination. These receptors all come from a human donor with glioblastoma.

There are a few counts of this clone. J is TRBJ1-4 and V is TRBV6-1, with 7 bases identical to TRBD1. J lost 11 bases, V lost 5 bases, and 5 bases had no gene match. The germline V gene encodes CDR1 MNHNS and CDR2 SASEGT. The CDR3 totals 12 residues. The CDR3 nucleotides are TGTGCCAGCAGTTCCAGGACAGGTAAACTGTTTTTT. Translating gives CASSSRTGKLFF.

The CDR3 spells CASSLGPGQGGEKLFF. The CDR3 DNA reads TGTGCCAGCAGCTTAGGGCCGGGACAGGGTGGGGAAAAACTGTTTTTT. J is TRBJ1-4 and V is TRBV7-2, with TRBD1 identical over 9 bases. This CDR3 is built from 16 residues. The germline V gene encodes CDR1 SGHTA and CDR2 FQGNSA. The J segment lost 8 bases and the V segment lost 1 base, leaving 8 bases of the junction unmatched. Using reference TRBV7-2 and TRBJ1-4 for the parts outside the CDR3, the full variable domain is GAGVSQSPSNKVTEKGKDVELRCDPISGHTALYWYRQSLGQGLEFLIYFQGNSAPDKSGLPSDRFSAERTGGSVSTLTIQRTQQEDSAVYLCASSLGPGQGGEKLFFGSGTQLSVL.

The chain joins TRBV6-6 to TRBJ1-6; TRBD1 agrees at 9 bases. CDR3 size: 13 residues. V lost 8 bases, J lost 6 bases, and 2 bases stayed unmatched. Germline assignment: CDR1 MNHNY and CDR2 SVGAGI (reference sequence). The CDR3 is CASATGGNSPLHF. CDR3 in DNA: TGTGCCAGCGCGACAGGGGGTAATTCACCCCTCCACTTT.

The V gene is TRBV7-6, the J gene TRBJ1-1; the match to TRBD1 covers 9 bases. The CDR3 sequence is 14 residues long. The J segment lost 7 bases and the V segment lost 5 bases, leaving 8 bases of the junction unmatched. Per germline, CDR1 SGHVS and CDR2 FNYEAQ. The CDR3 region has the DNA TGTGCCAGCAGCGTCCTCCGGGACAGGGATGAAGCTTTCTTT. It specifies CASSVLRDRDEAFF.

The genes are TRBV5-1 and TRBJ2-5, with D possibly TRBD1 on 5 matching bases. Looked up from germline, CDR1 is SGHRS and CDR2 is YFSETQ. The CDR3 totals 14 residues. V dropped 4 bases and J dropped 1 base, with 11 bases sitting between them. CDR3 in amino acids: CASSVRQSQETQYF. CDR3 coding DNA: TGCGCCAGCAGCGTACGACAGTCCCAAGAGACCCAGTACTTC.

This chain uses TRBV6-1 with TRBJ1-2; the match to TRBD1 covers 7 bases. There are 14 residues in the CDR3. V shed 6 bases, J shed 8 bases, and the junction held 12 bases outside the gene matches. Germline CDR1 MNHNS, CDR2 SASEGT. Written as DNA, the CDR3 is TGTGCCAGCAGAACAGGGGAAGATTCGGGAGGCTACACCTTC. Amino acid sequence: CASRTGEDSGGYTF.

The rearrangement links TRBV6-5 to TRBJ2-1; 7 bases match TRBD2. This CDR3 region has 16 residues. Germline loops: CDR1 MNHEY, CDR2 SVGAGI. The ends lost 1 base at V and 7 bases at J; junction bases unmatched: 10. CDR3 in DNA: TGTGCCAGCAGTTACTTGTGGAGCGGGGTCGATAATGAGCAGTTCTTC. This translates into CASSYLWSGVDNEQFF.

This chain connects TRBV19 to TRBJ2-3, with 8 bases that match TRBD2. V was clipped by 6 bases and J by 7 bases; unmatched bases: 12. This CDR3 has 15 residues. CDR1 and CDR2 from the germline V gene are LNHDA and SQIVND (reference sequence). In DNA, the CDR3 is TGTGCCAGTAGCTTACTAGCGGCTAACGAATATACGCAGTATTTT. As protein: CASSLLAANEYTQYF. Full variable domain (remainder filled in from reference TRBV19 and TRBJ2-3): DGGITQSPKYLFRKEGQNVTLSCEQNLNHDAMYWYRQDPGQGLRLIYYSQIVNDFQKGDIAEGYSVSREKKESFPLTVTSAQKNPTAFYLCASSLLAANEYTQYFGPGTRLTVL.